The 32 T cell receptor beta chains below all came from one sample that was sequenced in a study of blood T cell repertoires in COVID-19. The repertoire was sequenced with immunoSEQ multiplex PCR; TCRdb's copy has only in-frame clones and lacks some. The table shows 120,000 or so clones, with 70% to 85% occurring only once. Sequenced material: peripheral blood. Receptors were obtained from a woman aged 45-65 years with acute or convalescent COVID-19.

This clone showed up just once. The chain joins TRBV7-8 to TRBJ2-7, with D maybe TRBD2 (6 bases). Germline CDR1 reads SGHVS; CDR2 reads FQNEAQ. The CDR3 length is 13 residues. With 0 bases removed from V and 5 bases from J, the gap between germline ends came to 8 bases. CDR3 sequence (DNA): TGTGCCAGCAGCTTAGCTAGCGGCAACGAGCAGTACTTC. Its translation is CASSLASGNEQYF.

This sequence joins TRBV9 and TRBJ2-7; TRBD2 matches at 8 bases. Germline CDR1 SGDLS, CDR2 YYNGEE. CDR3 length equals 14 residues. The V segment lost 0 bases and the J segment 6 bases; nucleotides outside the gene matches: 5. The DNA of the CDR3 is TGTGCCAGCAGCGTAGCGGGGGGGGCCTCCGAGCAGTACTTC. Encoded protein: CASSVAGGASEQYF.

The chain carries TRBV30 and TRBJ1-6, with TRBD1 identical over 7 bases. In germline, CDR1 is GTSNPN, CDR2 SVGIG (reference sequence). The CDR3 runs 16 residues. CDR3: CATTGRTSSYNSPLHF. The CDR3 DNA sequence: TGTGCGACGACAGGGAGAACCAGCTCCTATAATTCACCCCTCCACTTT.

This chain connects TRBV5-1 to TRBJ2-3; D call uncertain. CDR3 length: 11 amino acids. Per the germline V gene, CDR1 is SGHRS and CDR2 is YFSETQ. The V gene lost 1 base and the J gene lost 6 bases, with 3 bases spanning the gap. This CDR3 reads CASSLSDTQYF. CDR3 bases: TGCGCCAGCAGCTTGTCTGATACGCAGTATTTT.

The V call is TRBV19, the J call TRBJ2-2; 10 bases fit TRBD1. The CDR3 is made up of 14 amino acids. The V and J ends lost 8 bases and 3 bases, in that order; junction bases with no gene match: 3. The germline V gene has CDR1 LNHDA and CDR2 SQIVND (reference sequence). CDR3: CASRQGADTGELFF. Here the CDR3 DNA reads TGTGCCAGTCGACAGGGGGCGGACACCGGGGAGCTGTTTTTT.

This chain uses TRBV5-1 with TRBJ2-3, with 9 nucleotides matching TRBD2. Germline CDR1 SGHRS, CDR2 YFSETQ. The CDR3 is made up of 16 amino acids. After removal of 4 bases from V and 4 bases from J, the junction contained 10 bases not matched to a gene. As DNA, the CDR3 is TGCGCCAGCAGCCCTCTAGGTAGCGGGGGTCCAGATACGCAGTATTTT. Translating gives CASSPLGSGGPDTQYF.

The chain carries TRBV28 and TRBJ2-7; no clear D gene. Germline CDR1 is MDHEN and CDR2 is SYDVKM. CDR3 size: 14 residues. The V gene lost 8 bases and the J gene lost 0 bases, with 14 bases spanning the gap. The DNA for the CDR3 is TGTGCCAGCTCGCCCCTCATGAGCTCCTACGAGCAGTACTTC. This gives the protein CASSPLMSSYEQYF.

The genes are TRBV5-5 and TRBJ1-4; a possible D gene is TRBD1 (5 bases). The V gene's germline CDR1 is SGHKS and CDR2 YYEKEE (reference sequence). This CDR3 is built from 18 residues. V lost 0 bases and J lost 5, with 20 bases in between. The CDR3 nucleotides read TGTGCCAGCAGCTTGGGCCTTGGGATCGGGGGAGAAAATGAAAAACTGTTTTTT. Amino acid sequence: CASSLGLGIGGENEKLFF. Using reference TRBV5-5 and TRBJ1-4 for the parts outside the CDR3, the full variable domain is DAGVTQSPTHLIKTRGQQVTLRCSPISGHKSVSWYQQVLGQGPQFIFQYYEKEERGRGNFPDRFSARQFPNYSSELNVNALLLGDSALYLCASSLGLGIGGENEKLFFGSGTQLSVL.

This rearrangement joins TRBV5-1 to TRBJ2-5, with 9 nucleotides matching TRBD2. The V gene's germline CDR1 is SGHRS and CDR2 YFSETQ. The V gene end was trimmed by 0 bases and the J gene end by 4 bases; junction bases not matched to a gene: 4. The CDR3 is 15 amino acids. CDR3 DNA: TGCGCCAGCAGCTTGGCCCCGCGGGGGGGAGAGACCCAGTACTTC. Protein sequence: CASSLAPRGGETQYF.

The chain links TRBV30 to TRBJ1-3, with D perhaps TRBD1 (6 bases). CDR1 GTSNPN and CDR2 SVGIG come from the germline V gene (reference sequence). V lost 1 base to trimming and J lost 0 bases, with 10 bases between them. This CDR3 region has 15 residues. CDR3 coding DNA: TGTGCCTGGAGTGGGACAGTTCTCTCTGGAAACACCATATATTTT. Protein: CAWSGTVLSGNTIYF.

This chain uses TRBV2 with TRBJ2-2, with D tentatively TRBD2 (6 bases). The V and J ends lost 5 bases and 5 bases respectively, with 12 bases between them. Germline values: CDR1 SNHLY, CDR2 FYNNEI. The CDR3 runs 14 residues. In DNA, the CDR3 is TGTGCCAGCAGTCGCGCACTAGCAACCGGGGAGCTGTTTTTT. Translating gives CASSRALATGELFF.

The chain uses TRBV7-9 and TRBJ2-7; D may be TRBD2 (5 bases). V shed 8 bases and J shed 7 bases, with 18 bases lying between them. Germline V gives CDR1 SEHNR, CDR2 FQNEAQ (reference sequence). The CDR3 is made up of 13 amino acids. The CDR3 here is CASGRDGVYEQYF. The CDR3 nucleotides read TGTGCCAGCGGCCGGGATGGAGTCTATGAGCAGTACTTC. Using reference TRBV7-9 and TRBJ2-7 for the parts outside the CDR3, the full variable domain is DTGVSQNPRHKITKRGQNVTFRCDPISEHNRLYWYRQTLGQGPEFLTYFQNEAQLEKSRLLSDRFSAERPKGSFSTLEIQRTEQGDSAMYLCASGRDGVYEQYFGPGTRLTVT.

The chain links TRBV7-2 to TRBJ1-2, with D unresolved. Trimming stripped 2 bases from V and 8 bases from J, with 24 bases between. This CDR3 is built from 17 residues. CDR1 is SGHTA and CDR2 is FQGNSA in the germline V gene. The CDR3 coding sequence is TGTGCCAGCAGCTTATTTTCGAGATGGCCTCTCGGAGGGGGCTACACCTTC. This gives the protein CASSLFSRWPLGGGYTF.

The gene calls are TRBV6-5 and TRBJ2-5; D is perhaps TRBD2 (7 bases). Between the trimmed V and J ends, which lost 10 bases and 4 bases, there was a span of 13 bases. The CDR3 is 12 residues long. The germline CDR1 and CDR2 sequences are MNHEY and SVGAGI. The CDR3, as DNA: TGTGCCACTGGGGGGGGGCGAGAGACCCAGTACTTC. Translating gives CATGGGRETQYF.

The chain combines TRBV28 with TRBJ2-1, with D possibly being TRBD1 (6 bases). This CDR3 is 13 amino acids long. Germline V CDR1 and CDR2: MDHEN, SYDVKM. Between the trimmed V and J ends, which lost 8 bases and 0 bases, there was a span of 8 bases. The CDR3, as DNA: TGTGCCAGCGGACAGATCTCCTACAATGAGCAGTTCTTC. This encodes CASGQISYNEQFF.

The rearrangement joins TRBV9 to TRBJ2-3; no definite D call. The CDR3 contains 15 residues. Germline V lookup: CDR1 SGDLS, CDR2 YYNGEE. The V gene lost 0 bases and the J gene lost 0 bases, with 8 bases spanning the gap. DNA of the CDR3: TGTGCCAGCAGCGTAGCTCCCTTTAGCACAGATACGCAGTATTTT. Its translation is CASSVAPFSTDTQYF.

The chain employs TRBV25-1 and TRBJ2-7; no reliable D call. The CDR3 loop spans 11 amino acids. With 4 bases removed from V and 3 bases from J, the gap between germline ends came to 4 bases. Germline values: CDR1 MGHDK, CDR2 SYGVNS. This CDR3 is CASSAVYEQYF. CDR3 DNA: TGTGCCAGCAGTGCAGTCTACGAGCAGTACTTC.

The CDR3 loop is CASSPNGVEAFF. The DNA of the CDR3 is TGTGCCAGCAGCCCGAACGGGGTAGAAGCTTTCTTT. The chain joins TRBV3-1 (or the pseudogene TRBV3-2) to TRBJ1-1, with D hard to call. Trimming removed 4 bases from V and 8 bases from J, with 11 bases in between. Germline V gene data show CDR1 as LGHDT and CDR2 as YNNKEL (reference sequence). This CDR3 is 12 amino acids long.

The rearrangement joins TRBV3-1 (or the pseudogene TRBV3-2) to TRBJ2-3, with a tentative D call TRBD2 (5 bases). CDR3 length equals 16 residues. V lost 1 base to trimming and J lost 8 bases, with 19 bases between them. Germline assignment: CDR1 LGHDT and CDR2 YNNKEL (reference sequence). The CDR3 loop is CASSQGLASGVGTQYF. Written as DNA, the CDR3 is TGTGCCAGCAGCCAAGGGCTAGCTAGTGGGGTGGGTACGCAGTATTTT.

The chain couples TRBV5-1 to TRBJ1-4; D is perhaps TRBD1 (5 bases). The V gene's germline CDR1 is SGHRS and CDR2 YFSETQ. CDR3 length: 15 amino acids. V lost 5 bases and J 7 bases, leaving 18 bases between the germline ends. CDR3 in amino acids: CASRSDSAMGEKLFF. CDR3 nucleotide sequence: TGCGCCAGCAGGTCAGACAGCGCGATGGGTGAAAAACTGTTTTTT.

The chain carries TRBV11-2 and TRBJ1-1, with no clear D. Germline loops: CDR1 SGHAT, CDR2 FQNNGV. The CDR3 runs to 15 residues. V was cut by 0 bases and J by 1 base, with 9 bases left in between. CDR3: CASSLERHRNTEAFF. Written as DNA, the CDR3 is TGTGCCAGCAGCTTAGAGCGACACAGGAACACTGAAGCTTTCTTT. Full variable domain (remainder filled in from reference TRBV11-2 and TRBJ1-1): EAGVAQSPRYKIIEKRQSVAFWCNPISGHATLYWYQQILGQGPKLLIQFQNNGVVDDSQLPKDRFSAERLKGVDSTLKIQPAKLEDSAVYLCASSLERHRNTEAFFGQGTRLTVV.

The genes are TRBV6-5 and TRBJ1-5, with D uncertain. From germline, CDR1 is MNHEY and CDR2 SVGAGI. The CDR3 is made up of 14 amino acids. V lost 0 bases and J 7 bases, leaving 10 bases between the germline ends. In DNA form, the CDR3 reads TGTGCCAGCAGTTACTCCAGTGGCGGCCAGCCCCAGCATTTT. As protein: CASSYSSGGQPQHF.

The chain is built from TRBV5-1 and TRBJ2-2; TRBD1 is a possible D gene (6 bases). This CDR3 comprises 16 residues. Trimming removed 1 base from V and 0 bases from J, with 10 bases in between. Germline V CDR1 and CDR2: SGHRS, YFSETQ. The CDR3 DNA sequence: TGCGCCAGCAGCTTGAACCCAGGGGCGAACACCGGGGAGCTGTTTTTT. Protein product: CASSLNPGANTGELFF.

The CDR3 coding sequence is TGTGCCAGCAGCTTAGCCCAGACACCTTTCTCTGGAAACACCATATATTTT. It encodes CASSLAQTPFSGNTIYF. This chain joins TRBV7-6 and TRBJ1-3; D is undetermined. The CDR3 has 17 amino acids. Germline-derived CDR1 and CDR2 are SGHVS and FNYEAQ. The ends were cut back, 0 bases at V and 0 bases at J, with 12 bases in the middle.

This clone was counted a single time. The chain's CDR3 is CASSLDTGTEAFF. CDR3 sequence (DNA): TGCGCCAGCAGCTTGGACACAGGCACTGAAGCTTTCTTT. The chain couples TRBV5-1 to TRBJ1-1; D is perhaps TRBD1 (5 bases). CDR3 length: 13 amino acids. Trimming left V 0 bases short and J 4 bases short, with 7 bases between. The germline V gene has CDR1 SGHRS and CDR2 YFSETQ.

V is TRBV2 and J is TRBJ1-4, with unresolved D. Trimming pared 7 bases from V and 5 bases from J, leaving 11 bases between. Germline CDR1 and CDR2: SNHLY and FYNNEI. The CDR3 totals 13 residues. Here the CDR3 reads CASKAGRNEKLFF. The CDR3 nucleotides read TGTGCCAGCAAAGCGGGCAGAAATGAAAAACTGTTTTTT. The entire variable domain, with the rest obtained from reference TRBV2 and TRBJ1-4, is as follows: EPEVTQTPSHQVTQMGQEVILRCVPISNHLYFYWYRQILGQKVEFLVSFYNNEISEKSEIFDDQFSVERPDGSNFTLKIRSTKLEDSAMYFCASKAGRNEKLFFGSGTQLSVL.

This clone showed up just once. V is TRBV28 and J is TRBJ1-1; D possibly corresponds to TRBD1 (5 bases). There are 13 residues in the CDR3. Looked up from germline, CDR1 is MDHEN and CDR2 is SYDVKM. Between the trimmed V and J ends, which lost 8 bases and 4 bases, there was a span of 14 bases. The CDR3 protein is CASLRRTPTEAFF. The CDR3 DNA follows: TGTGCCAGCCTAAGAAGGACACCCACTGAAGCTTTCTTT.

This chain connects TRBV2 to TRBJ1-4; 12 nucleotides agree with TRBD1. The germline V gene has CDR1 SNHLY and CDR2 FYNNEI. V gave up 8 bases and J gave up 7 bases; unmatched junction bases: 8. The CDR3 has 15 residues. The CDR3 reads CASAQGDRGREKLFF. The DNA for the CDR3 is TGTGCCAGCGCCCAGGGGGACAGGGGGCGTGAAAAACTGTTTTTT.

In DNA form, the CDR3 reads TGCGCCAGCAGTCCAGGGACAGGGTACTATGGCTACACCTTC. Amino acid sequence: CASSPGTGYYGYTF. The J gene is TRBJ1-2, the V gene TRBV23-1; 9 nucleotides match TRBD1. TRBV23-1 falls under the ORF class, with uncertain function. This CDR3 contains 14 residues. V was clipped by 4 bases and J by 3 bases; unmatched bases: 3.

V gene TRBV29-1 combines with J gene TRBJ1-1; D is ambiguous. The germline CDR1 and CDR2 sequences are SQVTM and ANQGSEA. V was shortened by 3 bases and J by 0 bases, with 5 bases between the two germline ends. The CDR3 length is 12 residues. CDR3 DNA: TGCAGCGTTGATCAGGTGAACACTGAAGCTTTCTTT. Amino acids: CSVDQVNTEAFF.

The chain recombines TRBV5-1 with TRBJ1-5; 7 bases agree with TRBD1. The CDR3 has 15 amino acids. V dropped 5 bases and J dropped 2; count of bases not matched to a gene: 7. CDR1 is SGHRS and CDR2 is YFSETQ in the germline V gene. DNA of the CDR3: TGCGCCAGCAGGCCTACAGGGGAACGCAATCAGCCCCAGCATTTT. Residues: CASRPTGERNQPQHF. Full variable domain (rest looked up from reference TRBV5-1 and TRBJ1-5): KAGVTQTPRYLIKTRGQQVTLSCSPISGHRSVSWYQQTPGQGLQFLFEYFSETQRNKGNFPGRFSGRQFSNSRSEMNVSTLELGDSALYLCASRPTGERNQPQHFGDGTRLSIL.

The chain couples TRBV5-1 to TRBJ1-1; 7 positions match TRBD1. J lost 1 base, V lost 4 bases, and 10 bases had no gene match. The CDR3 totals 16 residues. Per germline, CDR1 SGHRS and CDR2 YFSETQ. The CDR3 DNA reads as TGCGCCAGCAGCCCCGCACCGACAGGGAGGAACACTGAAGCTTTCTTT. This translates into CASSPAPTGRNTEAFF.